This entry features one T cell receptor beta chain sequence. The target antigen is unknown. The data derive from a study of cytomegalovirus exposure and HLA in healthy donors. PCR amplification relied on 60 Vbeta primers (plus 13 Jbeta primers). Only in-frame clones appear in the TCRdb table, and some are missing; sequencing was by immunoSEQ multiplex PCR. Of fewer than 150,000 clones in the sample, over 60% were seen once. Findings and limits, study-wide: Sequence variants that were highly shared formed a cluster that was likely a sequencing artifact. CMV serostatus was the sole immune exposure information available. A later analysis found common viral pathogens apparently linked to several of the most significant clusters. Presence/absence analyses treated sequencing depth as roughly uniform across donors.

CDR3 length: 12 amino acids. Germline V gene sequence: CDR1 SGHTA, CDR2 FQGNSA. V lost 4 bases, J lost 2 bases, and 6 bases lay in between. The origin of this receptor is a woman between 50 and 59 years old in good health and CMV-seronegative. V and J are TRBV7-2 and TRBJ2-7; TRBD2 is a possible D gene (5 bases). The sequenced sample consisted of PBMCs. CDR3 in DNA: TGTGCCAGCAGCTCCGGGGCCTACGAGCAGTACTTC. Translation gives CASSSGAYEQYF.